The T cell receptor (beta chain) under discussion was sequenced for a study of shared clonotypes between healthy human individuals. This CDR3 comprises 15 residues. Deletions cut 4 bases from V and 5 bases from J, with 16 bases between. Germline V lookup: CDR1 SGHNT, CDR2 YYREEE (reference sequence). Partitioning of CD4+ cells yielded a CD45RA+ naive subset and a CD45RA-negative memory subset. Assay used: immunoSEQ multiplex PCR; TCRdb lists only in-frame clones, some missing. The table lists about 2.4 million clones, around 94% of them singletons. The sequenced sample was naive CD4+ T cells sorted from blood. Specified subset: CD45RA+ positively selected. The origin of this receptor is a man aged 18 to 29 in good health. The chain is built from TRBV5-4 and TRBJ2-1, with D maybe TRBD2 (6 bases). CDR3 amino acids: CASSLKAGLNNEQFF. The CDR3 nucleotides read TGTGCCAGCAGCCTCAAGGCGGGACTTAACAATGAGCAGTTCTTC.